This T cell receptor beta chain was identified during a study of patients and donors after allogeneic stem cell transplantation. This clonotype occurred a few times. The junction had 14 bases not matched to a gene; V was cut back by 2 bases and J by 7 bases. The CDR3 is 17 amino acids. Per the germline V gene, CDR1 is MNHEY and CDR2 is SMNVEV (reference sequence). MiXCR, run by TCRdb on the RT-PCR reads, gives a single entry per CDR3 protein. The table includes some 960,000 distinct CDR3 sequences, over 15% detected once. The chain couples TRBV27 to TRBJ2-1; TRBD1 matches at 7 bases. This clonotype was obtained from a human donor who was either an allogeneic HSCT recipient or a stem cell or donor lymphocyte infusion donor (not recorded which). It is not recorded whose cells these are; they may come from a transplant donor. The sequencing sample was made of blood, either unsorted or a sorted T cell fraction (not recorded which). As DNA, the CDR3 is TGTGCCAGCAGTTTAAGGTTCAGGACAGGAGAGAAAAATGAGCAGTTCTTC. Translating gives CASSLRFRTGEKNEQFF.